A selection of T cell receptor beta chains follows, all from one sample in a study of graft-versus-host responses after intestinal transplantation. What these receptors recognize is not known. Assay used: immunoSEQ multiplex PCR; TCRdb lists only in-frame clones, some missing. The data contain around 120,000 clones, around 93% of them singletons. The sequencing used unstimulated CD4+ T cells sorted from spleen or lymph node cells, collected before intestinal transplant. These receptors originate from a human donor who received an intestinal transplant. CDR3s include the opening cysteine and the closing phenylalanine or tryptophan. Each record gives: D gene, V gene, J gene, clone size, CDR3 DNA, CDR3 protein. D genes are given only for firm matches. Size is stated for part of the rows, as once, few or many counts, or as a class when the clone is expanded.

d_call: -; v_call: TRBV18; j_call: TRBJ2-7; clone_size: -; cdr3_nt: TGTGCCAGCTCATCAACTAGTACAGGCGAGCAGTACTTC; cdr3_aa: CASSSTSTGEQYF
d_call: -; v_call: TRBV5-1; j_call: TRBJ2-7; clone_size: -; cdr3_nt: TGCGCCAGCAGCTTGGTGTCACAGGGAAACTACGAGCAGTACTTC; cdr3_aa: CASSLVSQGNYEQYF
d_call: -; v_call: TRBV20-1; j_call: TRBJ2-1; clone_size: -; cdr3_nt: TGCAGTGCTAGTTGGGCGTATGAGCAGTTCTTC; cdr3_aa: CSASWAYEQFF
d_call: TRBD2; v_call: TRBV9; j_call: TRBJ2-1; clone_size: -; cdr3_nt: TGTGCCAGCAGCGTAGCGGTGGGAGGGCAGGGTGAGCAGTTCTTC; cdr3_aa: CASSVAVGGQGEQFF
d_call: TRBD2; v_call: TRBV9; j_call: TRBJ2-1; clone_size: -; cdr3_nt: TGTGCCAGCAGCGTAACCGGGACTAGCCCCAATGAGCAGTTCTTC; cdr3_aa: CASSVTGTSPNEQFF
d_call: -; v_call: TRBV19; j_call: TRBJ1-2; clone_size: -; cdr3_nt: TGTGCCAGTAGTCTCAGACGTAACGTCTTCGGGTATGGCTACACCTTC; cdr3_aa: CASSLRRNVFGYGYTF
d_call: TRBD1; v_call: TRBV23-1; j_call: TRBJ1-1; clone_size: -; cdr3_nt: TGCGCCAGCAGTCAGGAGTGGGACAGGCCCGTGGACACTGAAGCTTTCTTT; cdr3_aa: CASSQEWDRPVDTEAFF
d_call: -; v_call: TRBV6-1; j_call: TRBJ2-7; clone_size: -; cdr3_nt: TGTGCCAGCAGTGAAGAGACAACCTACGAGCAGTACTTC; cdr3_aa: CASSEETTYEQYF
d_call: TRBD2; v_call: TRBV15; j_call: TRBJ2-7; clone_size: -; cdr3_nt: TGTGCCACCAGCAGAGACGGGGGGGGATCCTACGAGCAGTACTTC; cdr3_aa: CATSRDGGGSYEQYF
d_call: -; v_call: TRBV6-1; j_call: TRBJ2-7; clone_size: -; cdr3_nt: TGTGCCTCCACCCCCGGGGACCCCCGGTCCTACGAGCAGTACTTC; cdr3_aa: CASTPGDPRSYEQYF
d_call: TRBD1; v_call: TRBV28; j_call: TRBJ2-7; clone_size: -; cdr3_nt: TGTGCCAGCAGCTATCCCGGGACAGGGTTAAACGAGCAGTACTTC; cdr3_aa: CASSYPGTGLNEQYF
d_call: -; v_call: TRBV12-5; j_call: TRBJ2-6; clone_size: -; cdr3_nt: TGTGCTAGTGGTCCTGTCGATTTGCAGGAACAAAGTCGGGCCAACGTCCTGACTTTC; cdr3_aa: CASGPVDLQEQSRANVLTF
d_call: TRBD2; v_call: TRBV11-2; j_call: TRBJ2-3; clone_size: -; cdr3_nt: TGTGCCAGCAGCGCCATGGGACTAGCGGGAGTGGATACGCAGTATTTT; cdr3_aa: CASSAMGLAGVDTQYF
d_call: TRBD2; v_call: TRBV5-1; j_call: TRBJ2-3; clone_size: -; cdr3_nt: TGCGCCAGCAGCTTGGGTAGAGCGGGAGGAATAGATACGCAGTATTTT; cdr3_aa: CASSLGRAGGIDTQYF
d_call: -; v_call: TRBV5-1; j_call: TRBJ1-2; clone_size: -; cdr3_nt: TGCGCCAGCAGCTTGGTACAGGGCCAGATCGTGTCCCGCTATGGCTACACCTTC; cdr3_aa: CASSLVQGQIVSRYGYTF
d_call: -; v_call: TRBV7-3; j_call: TRBJ1-1; clone_size: -; cdr3_nt: TGTGCCAGCAGCTTACGCGGGGGAGACACTGAAGCTTTCTTT; cdr3_aa: CASSLRGGDTEAFF
d_call: -; v_call: TRBV7-9; j_call: TRBJ2-7; clone_size: once; cdr3_nt: TGTGCCAGCAGCAAAAGGGGGGGCAGGGTCAACGAGCAGTACTTC; cdr3_aa: CASSKRGGRVNEQYF
d_call: -; v_call: TRBV7-7; j_call: TRBJ2-5; clone_size: -; cdr3_nt: TGTGCTAGCAGCCTGGGCCCTAAAGGGGAGACCCAGTACTTC; cdr3_aa: CASSLGPKGETQYF
d_call: -; v_call: TRBV6-1; j_call: TRBJ1-1; clone_size: -; cdr3_nt: TGTGCCAGCACCCGGGGGGAGACGGCTTTCTTT; cdr3_aa: CASTRGETAFF
d_call: TRBD1; v_call: TRBV18; j_call: TRBJ1-1; clone_size: -; cdr3_nt: TGTGCCAGCTCCCCAGAATCCCCGGGACAGGGCCTTTGGAGCACTGAAGCTTTCTTT; cdr3_aa: CASSPESPGQGLWSTEAFF
d_call: -; v_call: TRBV5-1; j_call: TRBJ1-1; clone_size: -; cdr3_nt: TGCGCCAGCAGCTTCCCGGGACAACCCACTGAAGCTTTCTTT; cdr3_aa: CASSFPGQPTEAFF
d_call: TRBD1; v_call: TRBV5-6; j_call: TRBJ2-7; clone_size: -; cdr3_nt: TGTGCCAGCAGAGAATTAATCGGGACAGGGCCCTACGAGCAGTACTTC; cdr3_aa: CASRELIGTGPYEQYF
d_call: TRBD1; v_call: TRBV29-1; j_call: TRBJ1-2; clone_size: -; cdr3_nt: TGCAGCGTGCTAACCGGGACAGAAAAGTATGGCTACACCTTC; cdr3_aa: CSVLTGTEKYGYTF
d_call: TRBD1; v_call: TRBV10-1; j_call: TRBJ1-1; clone_size: -; cdr3_nt: TGCGCCAGCCACCGGACAGGGGAGGAGGACACTGAAGCTTTCTTT; cdr3_aa: CASHRTGEEDTEAFF
d_call: TRBD2; v_call: TRBV18; j_call: TRBJ2-3; clone_size: -; cdr3_nt: TGTGCCAGCTCACCTCTGGCGGGAGCCACAGATACGCAGTATTTT; cdr3_aa: CASSPLAGATDTQYF
d_call: -; v_call: TRBV30; j_call: TRBJ2-3; clone_size: -; cdr3_nt: TGTGCCTGGAGGGTTGGCGGGTGGATCTCCTTTAGCACAGATACGCAGTATTTT; cdr3_aa: CAWRVGGWISFSTDTQYF
d_call: TRBD2; v_call: TRBV5-1; j_call: TRBJ2-1; clone_size: -; cdr3_nt: TGCGCCAGCAGTTATCTAGCGGGAGGGGTGAACAATGAGCAGTTCTTC; cdr3_aa: CASSYLAGGVNNEQFF
d_call: TRBD1; v_call: TRBV6-6; j_call: TRBJ2-7; clone_size: -; cdr3_nt: TGTGCCAGCAGTTTGACAGGGATGGGCCTGGAGCAGTACTTC; cdr3_aa: CASSLTGMGLEQYF
d_call: TRBD2; v_call: TRBV5-6; j_call: TRBJ2-7; clone_size: -; cdr3_nt: TGTGCCAGCAGCTCCCCCCGGACAAGGACTAGCGGGAGGACCTACGAGCAGTACTTC; cdr3_aa: CASSSPRTRTSGRTYEQYF
d_call: TRBD2; v_call: TRBV14; j_call: TRBJ2-2; clone_size: -; cdr3_nt: TGTGCCAGCAGCCTAGGGCAACTAGCGGGAATGACCGGGGAGCTGTTTTTT; cdr3_aa: CASSLGQLAGMTGELFF
d_call: TRBD2; v_call: TRBV7-9; j_call: TRBJ2-1; clone_size: -; cdr3_nt: TGTGCCAGCAGCTCAGTACTAGCGGGAGATCGGTACAATGAGCAGTTCTTC; cdr3_aa: CASSSVLAGDRYNEQFF
d_call: -; v_call: TRBV2; j_call: TRBJ2-1; clone_size: -; cdr3_nt: TGTGCCAGCGGGGGGAGAGATGAGCAGTTCTTC; cdr3_aa: CASGGRDEQFF
d_call: -; v_call: TRBV9; j_call: TRBJ2-5; clone_size: -; cdr3_nt: TGTGCCAGCAGCTTCAGGGGAGAGGGCAACCAAGAGACCCAGTACTTC; cdr3_aa: CASSFRGEGNQETQYF
d_call: TRBD2; v_call: TRBV5-1; j_call: TRBJ2-1; clone_size: -; cdr3_nt: TGCGCCAGCAGCGGCGGGAGGCACAATGAGCAGTTCTTC; cdr3_aa: CASSGGRHNEQFF
d_call: TRBD2; v_call: TRBV6-6; j_call: TRBJ2-5; clone_size: -; cdr3_nt: TGTGCCAGCACTTTGACTAGCGTAGAGACCCAGTACTTC; cdr3_aa: CASTLTSVETQYF
d_call: -; v_call: TRBV10-3; j_call: TRBJ2-3; clone_size: -; cdr3_nt: TGTGCCATCAGTGCCCAAGCTGGGGCAGATACGCAGTATTTT; cdr3_aa: CAISAQAGADTQYF
d_call: TRBD1; v_call: TRBV28; j_call: TRBJ1-5; clone_size: -; cdr3_nt: TGTGCCAGCAGATACCGGGACAGGGGTTGGGAGCCCCAGCATTTT; cdr3_aa: CASRYRDRGWEPQHF
d_call: -; v_call: TRBV9; j_call: TRBJ2-7; clone_size: -; cdr3_nt: TGTGCCAGCAGCGTAGGGGTTAACTACGAGCAGTACTTC; cdr3_aa: CASSVGVNYEQYF
d_call: -; v_call: TRBV5-1; j_call: TRBJ2-7; clone_size: once; cdr3_nt: TGCGCCAGCAGCTTGTCCAGGGTCGGCGAGCAGTACTTC; cdr3_aa: CASSLSRVGEQYF
d_call: -; v_call: TRBV5-6; j_call: TRBJ1-1; clone_size: -; cdr3_nt: TGTGCCAGCAGCGGGAGGGGCTGGAGCACTGAAGCTTTCTTT; cdr3_aa: CASSGRGWSTEAFF
d_call: -; v_call: TRBV6-6; j_call: TRBJ1-3; clone_size: -; cdr3_nt: TGTGCCAGCAGTTACCAAGGACACAAGTATTTT; cdr3_aa: CASSYQGHKYF
d_call: -; v_call: TRBV5-1; j_call: TRBJ1-4; clone_size: -; cdr3_nt: TGCGCCAGCAGCTACGGGTCAACTAATGAAAAACTGTTTTTT; cdr3_aa: CASSYGSTNEKLFF
d_call: TRBD2; v_call: TRBV27; j_call: TRBJ2-5; clone_size: -; cdr3_nt: TGTGCCAGCACCTCTTTAGCGGGAGGGAGGGAGACCCAGTACTTC; cdr3_aa: CASTSLAGGRETQYF
d_call: -; v_call: TRBV18; j_call: TRBJ1-1; clone_size: -; cdr3_nt: TGTGCCAGCTCACCGGGGACTCGAGGAGGGACTGAAGCTTTCTTT; cdr3_aa: CASSPGTRGGTEAFF
d_call: -; v_call: TRBV27; j_call: TRBJ2-7; clone_size: -; cdr3_nt: TGTGCCAGCAGTCGGGCAGGGCAGGCCTACGAGCAGTACTTC; cdr3_aa: CASSRAGQAYEQYF
d_call: -; v_call: TRBV18; j_call: TRBJ2-7; clone_size: -; cdr3_nt: TGTGCCAGCTCACCACAGGGCGAGCAGTACTTC; cdr3_aa: CASSPQGEQYF
d_call: -; v_call: TRBV7-2; j_call: TRBJ2-7; clone_size: -; cdr3_nt: TGTGCCAGCAGCTTAGGAGTTGCCTACGAGCAGTACTTC; cdr3_aa: CASSLGVAYEQYF
d_call: TRBD2; v_call: TRBV7-8; j_call: TRBJ2-1; clone_size: -; cdr3_nt: TGTGCCAGCAGCTTAGTTGGGGGGACTAGCGGCTCTTACAATGAGCAGTTCTTC; cdr3_aa: CASSLVGGTSGSYNEQFF
d_call: -; v_call: TRBV5-1; j_call: TRBJ1-3; clone_size: -; cdr3_nt: TGCGCCAGCAGCTCATCCGGGATCCATGGAAACACCATATATTTT; cdr3_aa: CASSSSGIHGNTIYF